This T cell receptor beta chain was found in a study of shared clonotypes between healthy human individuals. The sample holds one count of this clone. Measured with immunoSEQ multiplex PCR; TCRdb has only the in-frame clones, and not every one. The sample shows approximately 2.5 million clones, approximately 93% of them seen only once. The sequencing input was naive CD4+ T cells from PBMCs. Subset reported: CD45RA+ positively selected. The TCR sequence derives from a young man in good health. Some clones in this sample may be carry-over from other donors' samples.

The CDR3 here is CAWSDPGLRGEQFF. In DNA form, the CDR3 reads TGTGCCTGGAGTGATCCGGGACTACGAGGTGAGCAGTTCTTC. V and J are TRBV30 and TRBJ2-1, with 7 bases fitting TRBD2. Germline trimming cut 1 base from V and 9 bases from J; bases unmatched to any gene: 9. CDR3 length: 14 amino acids. The germline V gene encodes CDR1 GTSNPN and CDR2 SVGIG (reference sequence).